This record looks at one TCR beta chain sequence and its context. Its antigen is undetermined. The junction departs from the called germline gene at one end, perhaps through a read error. MiXCR was run by TCRdb on the reads, yielding one entry per CDR3 protein. Here the sample spans roughly 920,000 distinct CDR3 sequences, roughly 31% being singletons. This record belongs to a study of T cell repertoires in cytomegalovirus infection. The germline gives CDR1 MGHDK, CDR2 SYGVNS. This CDR3 has 13 amino acids. General study points: Identification of carriers of CMV plus the relevant HLA was achieved through cumulative public TCR beta family frequency.

The receptor's source is a human donor in good health (CMV status not recorded). Some clones in this sample may be carry-over from other donors' samples. This specimen was cultured CD8+ T cells from PBMCs, taken from culture after CMV antigen stimulation. The chain links TRBV25-1 to TRBJ1-5, with D perhaps TRBD1 (6 bases). CDR3 DNA: TGTGCCAGCAGTCGGGCAGGGGACCAGCCCCGGCATTTT. Amino acid sequence: CASSRAGDQPRHF.